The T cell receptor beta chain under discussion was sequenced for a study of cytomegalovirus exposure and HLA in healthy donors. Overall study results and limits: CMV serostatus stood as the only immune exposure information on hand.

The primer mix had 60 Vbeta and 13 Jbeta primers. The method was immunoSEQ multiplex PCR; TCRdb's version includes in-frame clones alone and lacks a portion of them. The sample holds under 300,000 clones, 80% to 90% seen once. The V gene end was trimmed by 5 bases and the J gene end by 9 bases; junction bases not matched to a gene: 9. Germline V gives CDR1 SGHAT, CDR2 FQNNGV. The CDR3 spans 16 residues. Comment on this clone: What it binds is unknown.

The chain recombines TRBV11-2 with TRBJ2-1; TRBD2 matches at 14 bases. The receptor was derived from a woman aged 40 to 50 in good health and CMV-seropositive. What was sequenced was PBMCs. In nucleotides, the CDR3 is TGTGCCAGCAGCCCCCGACTAGCGGGAGGGCCGAGTGAGCAGTTCTTC. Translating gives CASSPRLAGGPSEQFF.